This entry describes one T cell receptor (beta chain). The target antigen is unknown. This sample is drawn from a study of OX40 agonist ivuxolimab in advanced cancers. In the study overall: Among those enrolled, mean age was about 62 years (range roughly 20 to 80) and 75% to 85% were male. Study-level results: Certain nonresponders likewise exhibited a low normalized T-cell clonal expansion.

The protocol was immunoSEQ multiplex PCR, while the TCRdb copy is restricted to in-frame clones and leaves out a portion. Of tens of thousands of clones in the sample, roughly nine tenths were seen once. This CDR3 is 13 amino acids long. Trimming removed 2 bases from V and 7 bases from J, with 12 bases in between. Germline values: CDR1 SGHNT, CDR2 YYREEE (reference sequence). This receptor was taken from an adult with an advanced solid tumor such as melanoma, head and neck, liver or kidney cancer. The specimen comprised CD4+ or CD8+ T cells sorted from blood, sampled in a trial of the OX40 agonist ivuxolimab. V usage is TRBV5-4 and J usage is TRBJ1-2; possible D gene TRBD1, 5 bases. CDR3 sequence: CASSFAGLGGYTF. CDR3 nucleotide sequence: TGTGCCAGCAGCTTCGCAGGGTTAGGTGGCTACACCTTC.